This record concerns one T cell receptor (beta chain) sequence. These data belong to a study of T cell changes during pregnancy in multiple sclerosis. Germline lookup yields CDR1 SGHRS and CDR2 YFSETQ. This CDR3 comprises 12 residues. V lost 4 bases and J lost 5, with 9 bases in between. Sequencing used immunoSEQ multiplex PCR; TCRdb keeps in-frame clones, though not all of them. Among about 46,000 clones listed, roughly 92% were seen once. The sample consisted of CD4+ T cells from peripheral blood mononuclear cells, taken in the second trimester of pregnancy. This receptor was obtained from a female donor in good health, enrolled as a control in a pregnancy study. The chain uses TRBV5-1 and TRBJ2-5; D unclear. The CDR3 DNA is TGCGCCAGCAGCCCATCCCCCGAGACCCAGTACTTC. Protein sequence: CASSPSPETQYF.